This TCR beta chain was profiled in a study of T cell responses to AZD1222 COVID-19 vaccine (dated by TCRdb to the early 2020s). Study-level background: Because spike-specific TCR depth and breadth did not differ between the two schedules, AZD1222 recipients who got a second dose at roughly 4 weeks were pooled with those who got a second dose at roughly 12 weeks. TCR sequencing was performed for 230 to 250 trial participants, of whom about 200 were given two doses of AZD1222 and some 26 were given two doses of MenACWY control vaccine. Trial participants were enrolled by age into subgroups of 18-55, 56-69 and 70-plus years, and around 140, 26 and 57 TCR-sequenced participants, respectively, were included in these subgroups.

The V and J ends are trimmed by 1 base and 4 bases, leaving 10 bases between them. Sequences SGHTA (CDR1) and FQGNSA (CDR2) are obtained from the germline V gene. The CDR3, from cysteine to phenylalanine, totals 14 residues. The entry retains the CDR3 DNA only, 42 bases that are in frame from base 1. To note about this clone: Its antigen is unknown. No much larger clone is present one base from it, and per-base qualities are unavailable.

Interpreted using the paper, the time point label stands for: baseline before first vaccination. Vaccinee samples came from UK trials COV001 and COV002, including a single-blind randomized controlled phase 2/3 trial of AZD1222 (ChAdOx1 nCoV-19) in healthy adults. For TCRbeta chain sequencing, PBMC samples were collected from trial participants at day 0 and at day 28 after the second dose. The CDR3 regions of human TCRbeta chains were analyzed by immunosequencing. Concerning the study's data processing: Repertoire TCRs were matched against a reference library of SARS-CoV-2-specific TCRs generated with the MIRA antigen-specificity platform. Breadth was defined as the fraction of unique TCRs that were SARS-CoV-2-associated. Depth was defined as the fraction of total T cells that were SARS-CoV-2-associated. Using the MIRA data, every spike-specific TCR was mapped to the spike region that the TCR reacted to and assigned to either a CD4 or a CD8 class. Log10-transformed breadth and depth values were compared by one-way ANOVA with Sidak's multiple comparisons tests. TCRdb holds this immuneACCESS table with in-frame rearrangements only. Some clones are missing; in checked studies, unresolved V genes explain under half, and the rest has no known cause. That table gives V, J and clone size, and the DNA gave D and trimming. The sample data list about 87,000 clones, and around 89% of these were observed just once. The ten largest make up over 7.5% of the sample.

Overall results and qualifications from the work: Reportedly, almost half of the unique spike-specific TCRs recognized epitopes lying outside the regions that are mutated in the B.1.351 and B.1.1.7 variants. The 56-69-year group was small, and its depth increase did not reach significance, likely because of low power. Because no day 14 peak-response samples were available, repertoires were characterized only after the peak T cell response. The whole spike protein was spanned by vaccine-associated CD4 TCRs, and dominant responses were seen in regions 160-218 and 743-854. After two AZD1222 doses, both the breadth and the depth of spike-specific TCRs were significantly higher than at day 0 and than in MenACWY recipients. Conclusions about previously exposed vaccinees were limited because only five to seven AZD1222 recipients were SARS-CoV-2 seropositive at baseline. Participants were mostly white British, with more females than males. The authors suggested clonal diversity may have been underestimated.

This TCR derives from an adult in good health. This sequence uses TRBV7-2 and TRBJ1-1; TRBD1 is a weak D gene call, 5 bases matching. Specimen: peripheral blood, collected on day 0 of AZD1222 vaccination. CDR3 sequence: CASSLVLGGTEAFF. The DNA sequence is TGTGCCAGCAGCTTAGTTTTGGGGGGCACTGAAGCTTTCTTT.